This TCR beta chain was found in a study of blood T cell repertoires in COVID-19. Across the study: Sites in the United States, Italy and Spain provided acute and convalescent COVID-19 samples. Sources were T cells, B-cell-depleted T cells, or PBMCs; the material itself was cDNA or gDNA.

Seattle patients were enrolled during active infection and followed longitudinally. Original methodology: The assay estimated nucleated cells by amplifying reference gene primers. Libraries were prepared by immunoSEQ multiplex PCR; TCRdb keeps only in-frame clonotypes and omits some of them. The D gene and trimming were derived from the DNA, and the V and J assignments and clone size from that table. The sample consists of 350,000 to 450,000 clones, around nine tenths of them appearing once. CDR1 and CDR2 from the germline V gene are MNHEY and SVGEGT. V lost 2 bases and J 4 bases, leaving 6 bases between the germline ends. CDR3 length: 12 residues.

Sequenced: peripheral blood. The chain uses TRBV6-2 or TRBV6-3 and TRBJ2-7, with D hard to call. This clonotype originated in a woman in her 40s with COVID-19, enrolled during active disease. Here the CDR3 reads CASSYTTYEQYF. The CDR3 region has the DNA TGTGCCAGCAGTTACACGACTTACGAGCAGTACTTC.